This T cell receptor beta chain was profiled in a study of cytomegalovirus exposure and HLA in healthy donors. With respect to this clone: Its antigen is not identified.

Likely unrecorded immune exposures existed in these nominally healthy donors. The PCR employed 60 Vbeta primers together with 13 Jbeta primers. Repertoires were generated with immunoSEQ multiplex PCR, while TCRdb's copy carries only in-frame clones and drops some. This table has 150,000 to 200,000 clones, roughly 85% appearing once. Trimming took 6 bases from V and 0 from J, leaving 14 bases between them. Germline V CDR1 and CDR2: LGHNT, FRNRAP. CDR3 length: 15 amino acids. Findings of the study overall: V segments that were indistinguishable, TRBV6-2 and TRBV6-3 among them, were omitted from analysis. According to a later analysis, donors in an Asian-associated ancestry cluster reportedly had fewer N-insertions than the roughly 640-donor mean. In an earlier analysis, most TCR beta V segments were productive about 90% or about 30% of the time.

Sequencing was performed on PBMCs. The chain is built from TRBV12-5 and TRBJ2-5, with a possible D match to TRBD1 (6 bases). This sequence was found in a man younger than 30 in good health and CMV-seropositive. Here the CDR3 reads CASGQGARDQETQYF. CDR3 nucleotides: TGTGCTAGTGGACAGGGCGCCCGGGACCAAGAGACCCAGTACTTC.